The rows below give T cell receptor beta chains drawn from one sample of a study of OX40 agonist ivuxolimab in advanced cancers. The protocol was immunoSEQ multiplex PCR, while the TCRdb copy is restricted to in-frame clones and leaves out a portion. This table has about 19,000 clones, about 89% appearing once. Sample: CD4+ or CD8+ T cells sorted from blood, taken in a trial of the OX40 agonist ivuxolimab. The receptors originated from an adult with an advanced solid tumor such as melanoma, head and neck, liver or kidney cancer. The CDR3 runs from the conserved cysteine through the conserved F or W. The D gene is left open where the match is weak. Clone size is not always given. Where it is, it says once, few, many or a class for expanded clones.

.,TRBJ2-1,TRBV6-6,few,CASSATPDEQFF,TGTGCCAGCAGTGCCACCCCTGATGAGCAGTTCTTC
.,TRBJ2-7,TRBV27,.,CASSFLDSYEQYF,TGTGCCAGCAGTTTCCTAGACTCGTACGAGCAGTACTTC
.,TRBJ1-4,TRBV28,.,CASSLGAGLSTNEKLFF,TGTGCCAGCAGCCTGGGGGCAGGGTTGTCAACTAATGAAAAACTGTTTTTT
TRBD1,TRBJ2-2,TRBV29-1,.,CSVDPGTGETGELFF,TGCAGCGTTGACCCAGGGACAGGAGAGACCGGGGAGCTGTTTTTT
.,TRBJ2-2,TRBV18,.,CASSLRPTKQVNTGELFF,TGTGCCAGCTCCCTTCGCCCAACTAAACAGGTGAACACCGGGGAGCTGTTTTTT
.,TRBJ1-4,TRBV5-8,.,CASSFFPGRTGFF,TGTGCCAGCAGCTTCTTTCCGGGGAGGACGGGGTTTTTT
.,TRBJ2-7,TRBV11-2,few,CASSQGGALPYEQYF,TGTGCCAGCAGCCAGGGTGGGGCCCTTCCCTACGAGCAGTACTTC
TRBD2,TRBJ2-2,TRBV7-9,.,CASSLLAGGPRGELFF,TGTGCCAGCAGCTTACTAGCGGGAGGGCCTCGCGGGGAGCTGTTTTTT
.,TRBJ2-1,TRBV5-6,.,CASSLWDFLRGEQFF,TGTGCCAGCAGCTTATGGGACTTCCTAAGGGGTGAGCAGTTCTTC
.,TRBJ2-1,TRBV21-1,.,CASSDRGRPITYNEQFF,TGTGCCAGCAGCGACAGGGGGCGGCCAATTACCTACAATGAGCAGTTCTTC
.,TRBJ2-7,TRBV21-1,few,CASSKDSSPYEQYF,TGTGCCAGCAGCAAAGACTCGTCTCCCTACGAGCAGTACTTC
TRBD2,TRBJ2-7,TRBV25-1,.,CASSESGGRATYEQYF,TGTGCCAGCAGTGAATCTGGCGGGAGGGCCACCTACGAGCAGTACTTC
TRBD2,TRBJ2-1,TRBV9,.,CASSVTSGRAPYNEQFF,TGTGCCAGCAGCGTCACTAGCGGGAGGGCCCCCTACAATGAGCAGTTCTTC
.,TRBJ1-6,TRBV19,.,CATQAGGHSPLHF,TGTGCCACCCAGGCCGGGGGGCATTCACCCCTCCACTTT
TRBD2,TRBJ2-5,TRBV27,once,CASSYMGLAEQYF,TGTGCCAGCAGCTACATGGGACTAGCGGAGCAGTACTTC
.,TRBJ1-1,TRBV28,.,CASSFGRGAYTEAFF,TGTGCCAGCAGTTTTGGCCGGGGCGCGTACACTGAAGCTTTCTTT
.,TRBJ2-3,TRBV2,once,CASMGDTQYF,TGTGCCAGCATGGGAGATACGCAGTATTTT
TRBD2,TRBJ2-7,TRBV6-1,.,CASSVGAGSSYEQYF,TGTGCCAGCAGCGTGGGAGCGGGAAGCTCCTACGAGCAGTACTTC
.,TRBJ1-1,TRBV6-4,once,CASEFQSRGVTEAFF,TGTGCCAGCGAATTCCAATCAAGGGGGGTCACTGAAGCTTTCTTT
.,TRBJ2-3,TRBV7-3,.,CASSAPGQGTDTQYF,TGTGCCAGCAGCGCCCCCGGGCAGGGGACAGATACGCAGTATTTT
TRBD1,TRBJ2-7,TRBV15,.,CATSRENRGGPYEQYF,TGTGCCACCAGCAGAGAAAATCGAGGGGGCCCCTACGAGCAGTACTTC
TRBD1,TRBJ2-7,TRBV5-4,.,CASSSDRAREQYF,TGTGCCAGCAGCTCTGACAGGGCTCGAGAGCAGTACTTC
.,TRBJ2-7,TRBV7-9,.,CASSLTAEQYF,TGTGCCAGCAGCTTGACAGCTGAGCAGTACTTC
.,TRBJ1-1,TRBV6-5,.,CASSYGENTEAFF,TGTGCCAGCAGTTACGGGGAGAACACTGAAGCTTTCTTT
TRBD1,TRBJ2-7,TRBV7-3,medium-sized,CASSSTDRGRSYEQYF,TGTGCCAGCAGCTCCACGGACAGGGGGCGGTCCTACGAGCAGTACTTC
TRBD1,TRBJ2-7,TRBV15,.,CATRDSSYEQYF,TGTGCCACCCGGGACAGCTCCTACGAGCAGTACTTC